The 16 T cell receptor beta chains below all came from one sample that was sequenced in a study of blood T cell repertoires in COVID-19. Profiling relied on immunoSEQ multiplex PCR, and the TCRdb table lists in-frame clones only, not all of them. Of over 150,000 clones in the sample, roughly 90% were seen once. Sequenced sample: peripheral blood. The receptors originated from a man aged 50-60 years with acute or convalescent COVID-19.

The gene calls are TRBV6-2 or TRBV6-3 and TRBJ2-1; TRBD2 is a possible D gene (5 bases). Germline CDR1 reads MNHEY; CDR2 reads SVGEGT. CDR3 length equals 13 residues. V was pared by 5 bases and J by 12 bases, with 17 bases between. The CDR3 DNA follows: TGTGCCAGCAGTACCCCACGTAGCGTGGGGCAGTTCTTC. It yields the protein CASSTPRSVGQFF.

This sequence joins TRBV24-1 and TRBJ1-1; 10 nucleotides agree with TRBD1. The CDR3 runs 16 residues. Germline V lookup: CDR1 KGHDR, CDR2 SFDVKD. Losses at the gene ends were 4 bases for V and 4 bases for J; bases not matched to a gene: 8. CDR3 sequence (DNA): TGTGCCACCAGTGAAAAGCCGGGACAGGGGTCCACTGAAGCTTTCTTT. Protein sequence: CATSEKPGQGSTEAFF.

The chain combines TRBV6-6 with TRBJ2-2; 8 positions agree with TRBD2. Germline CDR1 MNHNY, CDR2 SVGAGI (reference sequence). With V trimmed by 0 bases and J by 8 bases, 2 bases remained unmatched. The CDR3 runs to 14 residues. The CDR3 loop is CASSYSSGGGELFF. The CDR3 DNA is TGTGCCAGCAGTTACTCTTCGGGAGGGGGGGAGCTGTTTTTT.

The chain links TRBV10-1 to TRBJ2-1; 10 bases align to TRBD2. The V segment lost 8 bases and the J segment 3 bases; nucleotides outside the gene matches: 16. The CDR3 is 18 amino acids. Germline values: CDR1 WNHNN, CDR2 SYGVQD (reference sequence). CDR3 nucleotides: TGCGCCAGCTATACTCCTCGAAGAGCGGGAGGGGGCTACAATGAGCAGTTCTTC. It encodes CASYTPRRAGGGYNEQFF.

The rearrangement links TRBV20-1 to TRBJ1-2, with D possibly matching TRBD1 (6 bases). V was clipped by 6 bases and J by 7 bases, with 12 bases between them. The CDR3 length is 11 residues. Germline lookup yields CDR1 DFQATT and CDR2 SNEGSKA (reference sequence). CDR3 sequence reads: CSANTGFGYTF. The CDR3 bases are TGCAGTGCGAACACAGGGTTTGGCTACACCTTC.

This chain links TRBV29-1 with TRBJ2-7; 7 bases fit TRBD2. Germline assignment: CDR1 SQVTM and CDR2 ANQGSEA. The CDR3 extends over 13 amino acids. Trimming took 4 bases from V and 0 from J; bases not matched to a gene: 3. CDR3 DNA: TGCAGCGTTGCGGGGACTACCTCCTACGAGCAGTACTTC. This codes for CSVAGTTSYEQYF.

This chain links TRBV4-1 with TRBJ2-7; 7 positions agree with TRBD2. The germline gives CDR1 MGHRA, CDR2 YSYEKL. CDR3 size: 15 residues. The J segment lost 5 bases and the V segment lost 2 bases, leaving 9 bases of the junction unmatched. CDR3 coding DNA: TGCGCCAGCAGCCAACAGAGCGGGATTCGAGACGAGCAGTACTTC. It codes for CASSQQSGIRDEQYF.

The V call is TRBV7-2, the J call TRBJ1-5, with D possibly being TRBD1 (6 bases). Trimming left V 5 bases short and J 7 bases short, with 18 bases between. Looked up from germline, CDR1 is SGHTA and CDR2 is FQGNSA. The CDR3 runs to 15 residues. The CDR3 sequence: CASSQEQGLEQPQHF. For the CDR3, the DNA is TGTGCCAGCAGCCAGGAACAGGGTCTAGAACAGCCCCAGCATTTT.

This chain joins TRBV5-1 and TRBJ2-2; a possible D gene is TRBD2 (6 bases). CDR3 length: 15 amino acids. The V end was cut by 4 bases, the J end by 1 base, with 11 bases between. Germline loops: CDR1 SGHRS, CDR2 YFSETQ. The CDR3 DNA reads TGCGCCAGCAGCCCGGCGGAGGGGAACACCGGGGAGCTGTTTTTT. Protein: CASSPAEGNTGELFF.

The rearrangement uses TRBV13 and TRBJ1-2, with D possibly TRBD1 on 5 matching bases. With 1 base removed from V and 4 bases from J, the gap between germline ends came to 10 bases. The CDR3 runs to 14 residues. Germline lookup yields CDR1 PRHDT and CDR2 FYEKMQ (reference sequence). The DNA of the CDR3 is TGTGCCAGCAGCTTAGAGGGTACAGGCTATGGCTACACCTTC. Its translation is CASSLEGTGYGYTF.

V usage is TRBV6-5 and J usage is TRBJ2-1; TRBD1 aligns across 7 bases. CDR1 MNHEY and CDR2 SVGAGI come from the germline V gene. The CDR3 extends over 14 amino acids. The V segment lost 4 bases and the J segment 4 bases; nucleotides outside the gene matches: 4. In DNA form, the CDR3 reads TGTGCCAGCAGTTCAGACAGGGTTTACAATGAGCAGTTCTTC. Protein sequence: CASSSDRVYNEQFF.

CDR3 loop: CATLGQGEGGYTF. The CDR3 coding sequence is TGTGCCACCTTGGGACAGGGCGAGGGGGGCTACACCTTC. The rearrangement links TRBV6-5 to TRBJ1-2, with TRBD1 matching 9 bases. The junction had 11 bases not matched to a gene; V was cut back by 10 bases and J by 8 bases. The CDR3 consists of 13 residues. Germline values: CDR1 MNHEY, CDR2 SVGAGI.

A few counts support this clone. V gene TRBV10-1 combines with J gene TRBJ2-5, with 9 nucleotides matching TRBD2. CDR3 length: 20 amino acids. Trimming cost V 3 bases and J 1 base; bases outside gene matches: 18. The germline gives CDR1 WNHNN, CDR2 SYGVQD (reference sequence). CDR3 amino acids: CASSDLPYISGSNPQETQYF. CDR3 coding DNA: TGCGCCAGCAGTGACCTTCCATATATTAGCGGGAGTAACCCCCAAGAGACCCAGTACTTC.

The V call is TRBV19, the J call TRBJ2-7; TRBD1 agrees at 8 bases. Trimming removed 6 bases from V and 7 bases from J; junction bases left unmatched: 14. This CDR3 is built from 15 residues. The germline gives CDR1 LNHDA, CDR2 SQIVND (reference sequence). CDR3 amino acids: CASSSEAGGLGEQYV. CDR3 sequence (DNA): TGTGCCAGTAGCTCGGAGGCAGGGGGCTTGGGGGAGCAGTACGTC.

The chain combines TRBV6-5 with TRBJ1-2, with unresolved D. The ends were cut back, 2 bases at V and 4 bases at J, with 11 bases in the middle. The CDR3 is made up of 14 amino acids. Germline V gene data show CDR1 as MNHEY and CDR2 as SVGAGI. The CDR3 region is CASSYQRDFYGYTF. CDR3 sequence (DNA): TGTGCCAGCAGTTACCAGAGAGACTTCTATGGCTACACCTTC.

The CDR3 loop is CASSQDSYNEQFF. CDR3 in DNA: TGTGCCAGCAGTCAGGACAGTTACAATGAGCAGTTCTTC. The rearrangement joins TRBV6-5 to TRBJ2-1; D might be TRBD1 (6 bases). This CDR3 has 13 amino acids. CDR1 and CDR2 from the germline V gene are MNHEY and SVGAGI. The V gene lost 5 bases and the J gene lost 4 bases, with 9 bases spanning the gap.